A selection of T cell receptor beta chains follows, all from one sample in a study of neurological immune-mediated disorders. TCRdb fed the 5' RACE reads into MiXCR, producing one record per CDR3 protein. The table includes 50,000 to 55,000 distinct CDR3 sequences, about 9.4% detected once. The specimen sequenced was PBMCs. The receptors shown here come from an older man with HTLV-1-associated myelopathy (HAM/TSP). CDR3s include the opening cysteine and the closing phenylalanine or tryptophan. A D gene is named only where the DNA matches it firmly. Clone size, where shown, is once, few, many, or a class for clones that have expanded.

j_gene: TRBJ2-7; abundance: many; d_gene: -; v_gene: TRBV4-1; CDR3nt: TGCGCCAGCAGCCAAGGAGCGTTTGGGGAGCAGTACTTC; CDR3aa: CASSQGAFGEQYF
j_gene: TRBJ1-1; abundance: many; d_gene: TRBD1; v_gene: TRBV29-1; CDR3nt: TGCAGCGCAGGGGACAGGGAAGTTTTCTTT; CDR3aa: CSAGDREVFF
j_gene: TRBJ2-2; abundance: many; d_gene: -; v_gene: TRBV28; CDR3nt: TGTGCCAGCAGTCACTTGCAGGGTACGGGAAACACCGGGGAGCTGTTTTTT; CDR3aa: CASSHLQGTGNTGELFF
j_gene: TRBJ1-1; abundance: many; d_gene: TRBD1; v_gene: TRBV9; CDR3nt: TGTGCCAGCAGCTCAGGACAGGGGGTTTTTAACACTGAAGCTTTCTTT; CDR3aa: CASSSGQGVFNTEAFF
j_gene: TRBJ2-2; abundance: many; d_gene: -; v_gene: TRBV11-2; CDR3nt: TGTGCCAGCAGCTTTCATGGGGGAGTATCCGGGGAGCTGTTTTTT; CDR3aa: CASSFHGGVSGELFF
j_gene: TRBJ2-7; abundance: many; d_gene: TRBD1; v_gene: TRBV7-9; CDR3nt: TGTGCCAGCAGCTTAGAGGGACAGGTGGTCCGCGAGCAGTACTTC; CDR3aa: CASSLEGQVVREQYF
j_gene: TRBJ2-3; abundance: few; d_gene: -; v_gene: TRBV29-1; CDR3nt: TGCAGCGTTGGGGGACGCGGACAGTCCACAGATACGCAGTATTTT; CDR3aa: CSVGGRGQSTDTQYF
j_gene: TRBJ2-1; abundance: many; d_gene: -; v_gene: TRBV9; CDR3nt: TGTGCCAGCAGCGTTGCAGGGGAGGTCAATGAGCAGTTCTTC; CDR3aa: CASSVAGEVNEQFF
j_gene: TRBJ2-7; abundance: -; d_gene: -; v_gene: TRBV11-3; CDR3nt: TGTGCCAGCAGCTTACCCACAGGGAATGAGCAGTACTTC; CDR3aa: CASSLPTGNEQYF
j_gene: TRBJ2-3; abundance: many; d_gene: TRBD1; v_gene: TRBV7-9; CDR3nt: TGTGCCAGCAGCTACAGACCGGGACAGGATGGCACAGATACGCAGTATTTT; CDR3aa: CASSYRPGQDGTDTQYF
j_gene: TRBJ2-5; abundance: many; d_gene: TRBD1; v_gene: TRBV5-6; CDR3nt: TGTGCCAGCAGCTTCCGCCCGACAGGGTTGGTCGAGACCCAGTACTTC; CDR3aa: CASSFRPTGLVETQYF
j_gene: TRBJ1-2; abundance: many; d_gene: -; v_gene: TRBV7-2; CDR3nt: TGTGCCAGCAGCCTAAGACATCTCGATGGCTACACCTTC; CDR3aa: CASSLRHLDGYTF
j_gene: TRBJ2-3; abundance: many; d_gene: -; v_gene: TRBV24-1; CDR3nt: TGTGCCACCAGTGATAAGGCAGATACGCAGTATTTT; CDR3aa: CATSDKADTQYF
j_gene: TRBJ2-7; abundance: few; d_gene: TRBD1; v_gene: TRBV9; CDR3nt: TGTGCCAGCAGCGCCCGAGGACAGGTAGGCGAGCAGTACTTC; CDR3aa: CASSARGQVGEQYF
j_gene: TRBJ2-1; abundance: many; d_gene: TRBD2; v_gene: TRBV27; CDR3nt: TGTGCCAGCAGTCCCGAGGGACTACCGTCCTACAATGAGCAGTTCTTC; CDR3aa: CASSPEGLPSYNEQFF
j_gene: TRBJ1-1; abundance: -; d_gene: -; v_gene: TRBV7-9; CDR3nt: TGTGCCAGCAGCTTCGGGGATATGAACACTGAAGCTTTCTTT; CDR3aa: CASSFGDMNTEAFF
j_gene: TRBJ2-5; abundance: many; d_gene: TRBD2; v_gene: TRBV5-1; CDR3nt: TGCGCCAGCAGCGTCCTGAGCGGGAGGGCCCGAGAGACCCAGTACTTC; CDR3aa: CASSVLSGRARETQYF
j_gene: TRBJ2-2; abundance: many; d_gene: -; v_gene: TRBV6-5; CDR3nt: TGTGCCAGCAGTTACGGAGGTGGCATCGCCGGGGAGCTGTTTTTT; CDR3aa: CASSYGGGIAGELFF
j_gene: TRBJ2-1; abundance: many; d_gene: -; v_gene: TRBV5-1; CDR3nt: TGCGCCAGCAGCGTCAGGGGAGGGAACAATGAGCAGTTCTTC; CDR3aa: CASSVRGGNNEQFF
j_gene: TRBJ1-5; abundance: many; d_gene: -; v_gene: TRBV12-3/TRBV12-4; CDR3nt: TGTGCCAGCAATTACCCGAATCAGCCCCAGCATTTT; CDR3aa: CASNYPNQPQHF
j_gene: TRBJ1-1; abundance: many; d_gene: -; v_gene: TRBV7-3; CDR3nt: TGTGCCAGCAGCGCTTCCCGTGCGGGGTCGCCTGAAGCTTTCTTT; CDR3aa: CASSASRAGSPEAFF
j_gene: TRBJ2-1; abundance: many; d_gene: TRBD1; v_gene: TRBV5-1; CDR3nt: TGCGCCAGCAGCTTGGAGGGCACAGGGGTCAATGAGCAGTTCTTC; CDR3aa: CASSLEGTGVNEQFF
j_gene: TRBJ2-5; abundance: many; d_gene: TRBD2; v_gene: TRBV28; CDR3nt: TGTGCCACCCAGCGGGGCGGAAGCCAAGAGACCCAGTACTTC; CDR3aa: CATQRGGSQETQYF
j_gene: TRBJ2-5; abundance: many; d_gene: -; v_gene: TRBV24-1; CDR3nt: TGTGCCACCGGAGGGGGCAGGCGGGAGACCCAGTACTTC; CDR3aa: CATGGGRRETQYF
j_gene: TRBJ1-1; abundance: many; d_gene: -; v_gene: TRBV7-8; CDR3nt: TGTGCCAGCAGCCCTAACCCAGGACTGAACACTGAAGCTTTCTTT; CDR3aa: CASSPNPGLNTEAFF
j_gene: TRBJ2-1; abundance: many; d_gene: -; v_gene: TRBV7-9; CDR3nt: TGTGCCAGCAGCCCCGACAGACGCAATGAGCAGTTCTTC; CDR3aa: CASSPDRRNEQFF
j_gene: TRBJ1-5; abundance: many; d_gene: -; v_gene: TRBV20-1; CDR3nt: TGCAGTGCTCTGGGGGCCGGGGGAAATAGCAATCAGCCCCAGCATTTT; CDR3aa: CSALGAGGNSNQPQHF
j_gene: TRBJ1-1; abundance: many; d_gene: -; v_gene: TRBV12-3/TRBV12-4; CDR3nt: TGTGCCAGCGGGCAGGGAATGAACACTGAAGCTTTCTTT; CDR3aa: CASGQGMNTEAFF
j_gene: TRBJ1-5; abundance: many; d_gene: -; v_gene: TRBV6-6; CDR3nt: TGTGCCAGCACCTTACGAACAGGGTCTAATCAGCCCCAGCATTTT; CDR3aa: CASTLRTGSNQPQHF
j_gene: TRBJ2-7; abundance: many; d_gene: -; v_gene: TRBV18; CDR3nt: TGTGCCAGCTCACCAATAGCCACCGACGGCGAGCAGTACTTC; CDR3aa: CASSPIATDGEQYF
j_gene: TRBJ2-1; abundance: many; d_gene: -; v_gene: TRBV7-6; CDR3nt: TGTGCCAGCAGCCGATCCGGGACGGGGGCCAATGAGCAGTTCTTC; CDR3aa: CASSRSGTGANEQFF
j_gene: TRBJ2-1; abundance: many; d_gene: -; v_gene: TRBV29-1; CDR3nt: TGCAGCGTGAGGGGAAATGAGCAGTTCTTC; CDR3aa: CSVRGNEQFF
j_gene: TRBJ2-3; abundance: many; d_gene: TRBD2; v_gene: TRBV20-1; CDR3nt: TGCAGTGCTAGACCGGTAGCGGGACCTAGCACAGATACGCAGTATTTT; CDR3aa: CSARPVAGPSTDTQYF
j_gene: TRBJ2-2; abundance: many; d_gene: -; v_gene: TRBV7-3; CDR3nt: TGTGCCAGCAGCCTCGGCACCGGGGAGCTGTTTTTT; CDR3aa: CASSLGTGELFF
j_gene: TRBJ2-1; abundance: medium-sized; d_gene: -; v_gene: TRBV7-3; CDR3nt: TGTGCCAGCAGCTTAACGGTGGGGCAAAGTGAGCAGTTCTTC; CDR3aa: CASSLTVGQSEQFF
j_gene: TRBJ2-1; abundance: many; d_gene: -; v_gene: TRBV12-3/TRBV12-4; CDR3nt: TGTGCCAGCAGCCGACAGAACAATGAGCAGTTCTTC; CDR3aa: CASSRQNNEQFF
j_gene: TRBJ1-2; abundance: many; d_gene: TRBD1; v_gene: TRBV7-8; CDR3nt: TGTGCCAGCAGCTTAATTAGGGGGCGCGGCTATGGCTACACCTTC; CDR3aa: CASSLIRGRGYGYTF
j_gene: TRBJ1-6; abundance: many; d_gene: -; v_gene: TRBV12-3/TRBV12-4; CDR3nt: TGTGCCAGCAGTAACTTTAATTCACCCCTCCACTTT; CDR3aa: CASSNFNSPLHF
j_gene: TRBJ2-7; abundance: many; d_gene: TRBD2; v_gene: TRBV20-1; CDR3nt: TGCAGTGCTAGAGGCTTCGGGGGGGGCGGGAACGAGCAGTACTTC; CDR3aa: CSARGFGGGGNEQYF
j_gene: TRBJ2-3; abundance: -; d_gene: -; v_gene: TRBV5-5; CDR3nt: TGTGCCAGCAGCCACAACGGCCCAGATACGCAGTATTTT; CDR3aa: CASSHNGPDTQYF
j_gene: TRBJ2-7; abundance: many; d_gene: -; v_gene: TRBV20-1; CDR3nt: TGCAGTGCACCCCCAGAGGGCCGATCCTACGAGCAGTACTTC; CDR3aa: CSAPPEGRSYEQYF
j_gene: TRBJ2-1; abundance: many; d_gene: -; v_gene: TRBV28; CDR3nt: TGTGCCAGCAACCTGGTATCTGCTCCGTACAATGAGCAGTTCTTC; CDR3aa: CASNLVSAPYNEQFF
j_gene: TRBJ1-5; abundance: many; d_gene: -; v_gene: TRBV15; CDR3nt: TGTGCCACCAGCACGTCGCCGAGGGGGAGCAATCAGCCCCAGCATTTT; CDR3aa: CATSTSPRGSNQPQHF
j_gene: TRBJ2-1; abundance: many; d_gene: TRBD1; v_gene: TRBV18; CDR3nt: TGTGCCAGCTCACCAGAGACAGGGGGCTACAATGAGCAGTTCTTC; CDR3aa: CASSPETGGYNEQFF